One sample yielded the 15 T cell receptor beta chains listed below, sequenced in a study of T cell responses to AZD1222 COVID-19 vaccine. Repertoires were generated with immunoSEQ multiplex PCR, while TCRdb's copy carries only in-frame clones and drops some. The top ten clones hold approximately 4.4% of a sample with some 110,000 clones, 75% to 90% of them seen once. Sequenced here: peripheral blood, sampled 28 days after the second AZD1222 dose. The source is an adult who received the AZD1222 COVID-19 vaccine.

The V and J genes are TRBV5-1 and TRBJ1-2, with 9 bases that match TRBD1. With 4 bases clipped from V and 4 bases from J, the junction kept 5 bases outside the gene matches. Germline loops: CDR1 SGHRS, CDR2 YFSETQ. CDR3 size: 14 residues. CDR3 nucleotides: TGCGCCAGCAGCCCAGGGACAGGGACCTATGGCTACACCTTC. Amino acid sequence: CASSPGTGTYGYTF.

The CDR3 nucleotides are TGCGCCAGCAGACAAATGCCGGGCCTTATGAGCAATCAGCCCCAGCATTTT. This codes for CASRQMPGLMSNQPQHF. The chain employs TRBV10-2 and TRBJ1-5; D is unclear. The CDR3 length is 17 residues. Germline V lookup: CDR1 WSHSY, CDR2 SAAADI. V dropped 6 bases and J dropped 1 base, with 19 bases sitting between them.

The CDR3 sequence: CASSRGSTVETQYF. In nucleotides, the CDR3 is TGCGCCAGCAGCCGGGGCTCGACGGTGGAGACCCAGTACTTC. This chain uses TRBV5-1 with TRBJ2-5; either TRBD1 or TRBD2 may fit D (5 bases each). Trimming shortened V by 4 bases and J by 5 bases, and 15 bases separated the two germline ends. This CDR3 has 14 residues. The germline gives CDR1 SGHRS, CDR2 YFSETQ.

The chain uses TRBV15 and TRBJ1-1, with TRBD1 as a possible D gene (6 bases). V lost 0 bases to trimming and J lost 1 base, with 18 bases between them. CDR1 LNHNV and CDR2 YYDKDF come from the germline V gene (reference sequence). The CDR3 is 18 amino acids. The CDR3 region has the DNA TGTGCCACCAGCAGAGATCAGGGCAGGGGCTGGGGGAACACTGAAGCTTTCTTT. This codes for CATSRDQGRGWGNTEAFF.

The CDR3 spells CASSLGGVWGTEAFF. The CDR3 region has the DNA TGTGCCAGCAGCCTCGGGGGGGTATGGGGCACTGAAGCTTTCTTT. The V and J genes are TRBV5-4 and TRBJ1-1; D is possibly TRBD1 (5 bases). Germline CDR1 is SGHNT and CDR2 is YYREEE (reference sequence). CDR3 length: 15 residues. V lost 4 bases, J lost 4 bases, and 17 bases lay in between. The whole variable domain, remainder taken from reference TRBV5-4 and TRBJ1-1, is ETGVTQSPTHLIKTRGQQVTLRCSSQSGHNTVSWYQQALGQGPQFIFQYYREEENGRGNFPPRFSGLQFPNYSSELNVNALELDDSALYLCASSLGGVWGTEAFFGQGTRLTVV.

The V gene is TRBV11-2, the J gene TRBJ2-1; no clear D. Per germline, CDR1 SGHAT and CDR2 FQNNGV. The CDR3 has 12 amino acids. V gave up 3 bases and J gave up 8 bases, with 8 bases separating them. The CDR3 coding sequence is TGTGCCAGCAGCTTGTTTGGGGATGAGCAGTTCTTC. Its translation: CASSLFGDEQFF.

The chain combines TRBV5-6 with TRBJ1-6, with 9 bases matching TRBD1. Trimming removed 4 bases from V and 7 bases from J; junction bases left unmatched: 6. Germline CDR1 reads SGHDT; CDR2 reads YYEEEE. This CDR3 comprises 15 residues. CDR3 in DNA: TGTGCCAGCAGCCTCTCCGGGACAGGGAATTCACCCCTCCACTTT. This encodes CASSLSGTGNSPLHF.

V and J are TRBV15 and TRBJ1-1, with TRBD1 matching 10 bases. Germline loops: CDR1 LNHNV, CDR2 YYDKDF (reference sequence). J was trimmed by 3 bases and V by 3 bases; bases with no gene match: 1. CDR3 length equals 14 residues. CDR3 bases: TGTGCCACCAGCAGCGGACAGGGGGACACTGAAGCTTTCTTT. Protein sequence: CATSSGQGDTEAFF.

This clone has a single count. This rearrangement joins TRBV7-2 to TRBJ1-2, with D uncertain. The CDR3 spans 13 residues. Germline V gene lookup returns CDR1 SGHTA and CDR2 FQGNSA. Deletions cut 1 base from V and 2 bases from J, with 5 bases between. CDR3: CASSLGMNYGYTF. CDR3 nucleotide sequence: TGTGCCAGCAGCTTAGGCATGAACTATGGCTACACCTTC.

The chain is built from TRBV23-1 and TRBJ1-1; 7 nucleotides agree with TRBD1. TRBV23-1 is given ORF status, its function remaining uncertain. The V segment lost 4 bases and the J segment 1 base; nucleotides outside the gene matches: 9. CDR3 length: 16 amino acids. CDR3 protein: CASSPRGTAQNTEAFF. As DNA, the CDR3 is TGCGCCAGCAGTCCGCGTGGGACAGCGCAGAACACTGAAGCTTTCTTT.

This rearrangement joins TRBV5-1 to TRBJ2-5; D tentatively reads TRBD1 or TRBD2 (6 bases each). Germline V gene lookup returns CDR1 SGHRS and CDR2 YFSETQ. The V gene lost 6 bases and the J gene lost 2 bases, with 14 bases spanning the gap. CDR3 length: 14 residues. The CDR3 sequence: CASNWGAGQETQYF. The CDR3 DNA is TGCGCCAGCAACTGGGGGGCCGGGCAAGAGACCCAGTACTTC. The full variable domain, its missing parts supplied by reference TRBV5-1 and TRBJ2-5, is KAGVTQTPRYLIKTRGQQVTLSCSPISGHRSVSWYQQTPGQGLQFLFEYFSETQRNKGNFPGRFSGRQFSNSRSEMNVSTLELGDSALYLCASNWGAGQETQYFGPGTRLLVL.

The V and J genes are TRBV5-6 and TRBJ1-2; possibly TRBD1 for D (5 bases). The CDR3 sequence is 17 residues long. Germline V gene sequence: CDR1 SGHDT, CDR2 YYEEEE. The V gene lost 6 bases and the J gene lost 6 bases, with 27 bases spanning the gap. CDR3 nucleotides: TGTGCCAGCATCCCATTTAAGAGGGGTAGGGGAGAAGATGGCTACACCTTC. Encoded protein: CASIPFKRGRGEDGYTF.

The chain uses TRBV27 and TRBJ2-2; TRBD1 or TRBD2 may be the D gene (5 bases each). CDR3 length: 14 amino acids. The germline gives CDR1 MNHEY, CDR2 SMNVEV (reference sequence). V shed 9 bases and J shed 0 bases, with 11 bases lying between them. CDR3 sequence reads: CASMGRTNTGELFF. DNA for the CDR3: TGTGCCAGTATGGGACGTACGAACACCGGGGAGCTGTTTTTT.

The V call is TRBV12-2, the J call TRBJ2-1; TRBD2, as called in the table, went unchecked against the DNA. TRBV12-2 is a pseudogene segment. This CDR3 contains 9 residues. DNA for the CDR3: TGTGCAAGTCGCTTCGGTGGGTTCTTC. It specifies CASRFGGFF.

The chain combines TRBV30 with TRBJ1-3, with a weak D call TRBD1 (5 bases). V lost 1 base and J lost 3, with 19 bases in between. The CDR3 contains 17 residues. The germline CDR1 and CDR2 sequences are GTSNPN and SVGIG (reference sequence). The CDR3 is CAWSGTGRGLYGNTIYF. The CDR3, as DNA: TGTGCCTGGAGTGGGACCGGCCGGGGCCTTTATGGAAACACCATATATTTT.